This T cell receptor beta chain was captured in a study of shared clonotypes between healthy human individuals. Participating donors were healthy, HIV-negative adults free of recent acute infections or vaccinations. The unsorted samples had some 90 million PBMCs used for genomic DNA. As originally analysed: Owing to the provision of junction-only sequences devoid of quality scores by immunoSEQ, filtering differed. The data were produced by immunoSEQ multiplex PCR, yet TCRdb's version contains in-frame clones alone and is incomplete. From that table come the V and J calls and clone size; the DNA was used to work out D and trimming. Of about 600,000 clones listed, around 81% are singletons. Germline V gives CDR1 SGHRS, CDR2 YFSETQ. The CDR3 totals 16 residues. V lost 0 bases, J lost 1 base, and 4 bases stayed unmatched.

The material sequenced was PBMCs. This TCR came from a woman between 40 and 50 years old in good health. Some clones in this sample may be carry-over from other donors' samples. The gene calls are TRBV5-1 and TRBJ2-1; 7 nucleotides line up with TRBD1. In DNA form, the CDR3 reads TGCGCCAGCAGCTTGGACAGGGGAAAATCCTACAATGAGCAGTTCTTC. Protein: CASSLDRGKSYNEQFF.